The clone carrying this T cell receptor beta chain was seen ten or more times. What it recognizes is unknown. The entry originates in a study of response to subunit inactivated influenza vaccine. Study-level results: Each seasonal flu vaccination may recruit only limited new T cells, authors suggested.

Each CDR3 protein gets one entry after TCRdb re-called the RT-PCR reads with MiXCR. The repertoire holds 600,000 to 850,000 distinct CDR3 sequences, with 14% as singletons. Between the trimmed V and J ends, which lost 5 bases and 5 bases, there was a span of 13 bases. The CDR3 is 14 amino acids. Germline CDR1 SGHRS, CDR2 YFSETQ. This clonotype was sampled from a man over 45 who received an inactivated influenza vaccine. The sequencing used PBMCs from blood, collected 14 to 15 days before vaccination. This chain connects TRBV5-1 to TRBJ2-2, with D possibly matching TRBD2 (5 bases). CDR3 region: CASSYGGRTGELFF. The CDR3 DNA sequence: TGCGCCAGCAGTTACGGAGGACGGACCGGGGAGCTGTTTTTT.